This T cell receptor beta chain was recovered during a study of cytomegalovirus exposure and HLA in healthy donors. Findings and limits, study-wide: In a later analysis, common viral pathogens appeared linked to several of the most significant clusters.

The PCR employed 60 Vbeta primers together with 13 Jbeta primers. Clones were sequenced by immunoSEQ multiplex PCR, and TCRdb holds only the in-frame ones, with some missing. The top ten clones hold approximately 3.9% of a sample with some 110,000 clones, roughly 68% of them seen once. In regard to this clone: Its antigen is not identified. At one of its ends the junction is not consistent with the germline gene, which may arise from a read error.

The source is a woman between 45 and 60 years old in good health and CMV-seropositive. Sequencing was performed on PBMCs.

CDR3 bases: TGTGCCAGCAGTGAGGTGGAACTGACTAGGGTGGGCTTC. Translated, it gives CASSEVELTRVGF. V is TRBV6-1 and J is TRBJ1-2; no clear D gene. This CDR3 comprises 13 residues. CDR1 and CDR2 (germline): MNHNS, SASEGT.